These T cell receptor beta chains were read from a single sample in a study of T cell changes during pregnancy in multiple sclerosis. TCRdb's copy holds only in-frame clones and misses some; the assay was immunoSEQ multiplex PCR. The repertoire holds 85,000 to 100,000 clones, 92% seen once, with 1.5% in the top ten. This material consisted of peripheral blood, taken in the first trimester of pregnancy. Every receptor here comes from a female donor with multiple sclerosis, enrolled in a pregnancy study. The CDR3 runs from the conserved cysteine through the conserved F or W. D genes are given only for firm matches. The listing skips clone size in some rows; elsewhere it reads once, few, many or a size class.

clone size	J gene	D gene	V gene	CDR3 protein	CDR3 DNA
.	TRBJ2-1	.	TRBV18	CASSPRREQTNEQFF	TGTGCCAGCTCACCAAGGAGGGAGCAAACCAATGAGCAGTTCTTC
.	TRBJ1-2	TRBD1	TRBV5-5	CASSFSGDRGNYGYTF	TGTGCCAGCAGCTTCTCAGGGGACAGGGGTAACTATGGCTACACCTTC
.	TRBJ2-1	.	TRBV5-6	CASSLGLPPEQFF	TGTGCCAGCAGCTTGGGGCTTCCCCCTGAGCAGTTCTTC
.	TRBJ2-3	TRBD2	TRBV7-6	CASSSSGRVDTQYF	TGTGCCAGCAGCTCTAGCGGGAGGGTAGATACGCAGTATTTT
.	TRBJ1-4	.	TRBV27	CASSLSGSEKLFF	TGTGCCAGCAGTTTATCGGGGAGTGAAAAACTGTTTTTT
.	TRBJ2-1	.	TRBV19	CASTRGYADNEQFF	TGTGCCAGTACCCGCGGGTATGCTGACAATGAGCAGTTCTTC
.	TRBJ1-1	TRBD1	TRBV5-1	CASSLAGGGNTEAFF	TGCGCCAGCAGCTTGGCAGGGGGCGGGAACACTGAAGCTTTCTTT
.	TRBJ2-1	.	TRBV6-6	CASVNSYNEQFF	TGTGCCTCGGTAAATTCCTACAATGAGCAGTTCTTC
once	TRBJ2-7	.	TRBV5-1	CASSLGPTGEQYF	TGCGCCAGCAGCTTGGGGCCCACGGGGGAGCAGTACTTC
.	TRBJ2-5	.	TRBV6-5	CASSSPLGGIETQYF	TGTGCCAGCAGTAGCCCTTTGGGGGGTATAGAGACCCAGTACTTC
.	TRBJ2-7	.	TRBV11-2	CASSLVRGTPARVYEQYF	TGTGCCAGCAGCTTAGTTAGGGGGACACCCGCCCGGGTTTACGAGCAGTACTTC
.	TRBJ1-1	.	TRBV9	CASSVELNTEAFF	TGTGCCAGCAGCGTTGAGCTGAACACTGAAGCTTTCTTT
once	TRBJ1-1	TRBD1	TRBV15	CATSIDRVGTEAFF	TGTGCCACCAGCATAGACAGGGTTGGGACTGAAGCTTTCTTT
.	TRBJ1-5	TRBD1	TRBV19	CASSSPTGYNQPQHF	TGTGCCAGTAGTAGCCCGACAGGGTACAATCAGCCCCAGCATTTT